Reported below is one T cell receptor (beta chain). The protocol was immunoSEQ multiplex PCR, while the TCRdb copy is restricted to in-frame clones and leaves out a portion. The sample yields about 110,000 clones, about three quarters seen once. Trimming cost V 5 bases and J 7 bases, with 18 bases left between them. The CDR3 is 14 amino acids. CDR1 SGHAT and CDR2 FQNNGV come from the germline V gene. The data stem from a study of blood T cell repertoires in COVID-19. The wider study: T cells, B-cell-depleted T cells, or PBMCs supplied cDNA or gDNA.

The source material was peripheral blood. This clonotype was sampled from an elderly woman with active or convalescent COVID-19. The chain has TRBV11-2 and TRBJ2-7, with D unclear. The CDR3 DNA reads as TGTGCCAGCAGCACCCTTACAGTGGGTGAGGAGCAGTACTTC. The encoded protein is CASSTLTVGEEQYF.